The count of the clone carrying this T cell receptor (beta chain) is one. Its antigen remains unknown. These data come from a study of T cell responses to AZD1222 COVID-19 vaccine. Regarding the study as a whole: CD4 TCRs covered the whole spike, strongest at regions 160-218 and 743-854. Every sample of the repertoires postdated the peak T cell response.

Second-dose schedules of about 4 or about 12 weeks were combined. Libraries were prepared by immunoSEQ multiplex PCR; TCRdb keeps only in-frame clonotypes and omits some of them. Seen here are some 150,000 clones, approximately 89% observed once, and the top ten hold roughly 1.7%. The receptor's source is an adult who received the AZD1222 COVID-19 vaccine. Sample: peripheral blood, taken 28 days after the second AZD1222 dose.

This chain's CDR3 is CASSLDGFTDTQYF. Here the CDR3 DNA reads TGCGCCAGCAGCTTGGATGGGTTCACAGATACGCAGTATTTT. The chain joins TRBV5-1 to TRBJ2-3; D ambiguous. CDR3 length: 14 amino acids. The V gene lost 0 bases and the J gene lost 2 bases, with 7 bases spanning the gap. Germline assignment: CDR1 SGHRS and CDR2 YFSETQ. The full variable domain, completed using reference TRBV5-1 and TRBJ2-3, is KAGVTQTPRYLIKTRGQQVTLSCSPISGHRSVSWYQQTPGQGLQFLFEYFSETQRNKGNFPGRFSGRQFSNSRSEMNVSTLELGDSALYLCASSLDGFTDTQYFGPGTRLTVL.